The rows below give T cell receptor beta chains drawn from one sample of a study of CXCR3-negative and CXCR3-positive naive CD8 T cells. For each CDR3 protein, TCRdb gives one entry from its re-call of the 5' RACE reads, without DNA. The sample holds around 130,000 distinct CDR3 sequences. The sample consisted of naive CXCR3+ CD8+ T cells from blood. The receptors were gathered from a human donor in good health. Some clones in this sample may be carry-over from other donors' samples. The CDR3 runs from the conserved cysteine through the conserved F or W.

TRBV15	TRBJ2-3	CATSRDLLAGGGVDTQYF
TRBV15	TRBJ2-1	CATSRVGGLLHNEQFF
TRBV29-1	TRBJ2-1	CSASSGGVESEQFF
TRBV12-3/TRBV12-4	TRBJ1-2	CASSLVAGDYGYTF
TRBV6-5	TRBJ1-1	CASSFSQGESSHEAFF
TRBV6-5	TRBJ2-4	CASSYGRMLAKNIQYF
TRBV20-1	TRBJ2-7	CSATPTGLGEQYF
TRBV6-5	TRBJ2-7	CASSYGTGGGQYF
TRBV7-3	TRBJ2-7	CASSLAFGPYEQYF
TRBV11-2	TRBJ2-1	CASSLTGGTPNNEQFF
TRBV11-3	TRBJ2-3	CASSLDGQGDTQYF
TRBV10-3	TRBJ2-3	CAISEGQEINTDTQYF
TRBV20-1	TRBJ1-1	CSARDLKGPLAEAFF
TRBV29-1	TRBJ2-1	CSVSKNYNEQFF
TRBV28	TRBJ2-7	CASSGQGAYEQYF
TRBV7-6	TRBJ2-7	CASSSGGQSYEQYF
TRBV2	TRBJ1-1	CASSFRDSEAFF
TRBV30	TRBJ2-2	CAWRTLAGGNTGELFF
TRBV20-1	TRBJ1-3	CSARDFRGSSDTIYF
TRBV7-9	TRBJ2-7	CASSPTGTGEQYF
TRBV5-4	TRBJ1-2	CASSPGGGYGYTF
TRBV12-3/TRBV12-4	TRBJ2-7	CASSRDDTNWDEQYF
TRBV5-4	TRBJ2-7	CASSGGLAGAASYEQYF
TRBV7-9	TRBJ1-1	CASSLGGANTEAFF
TRBV7-8	TRBJ2-7	CASSPGTFYLLTWEQYF
TRBV28	TRBJ2-5	CASSLLAGGQETQYF
TRBV29-1	TRBJ1-2	CSVARPPGHYGYTF
TRBV9	TRBJ2-3	CASSVPDSGGAQDTQYF
TRBV20-1	TRBJ2-7	CSAPGRGSVYEQYF
TRBV5-1	TRBJ2-3	CASSLETGERGTQYF
TRBV4-3	TRBJ2-3	CASSQDRAPPDTQYF
TRBV30	TRBJ1-1	CAWSILGGSNTEAFF
TRBV29-1	TRBJ2-5	CSAIPWTGQETQYF
TRBV11-3	TRBJ1-6	CASSHSRGFNSPLHF
TRBV7-6	TRBJ2-1	CASSSSSYNEQFF
TRBV6-2/TRBV6-3	TRBJ2-1	CASSYSLAGRLRDEQFF
TRBV7-3	TRBJ2-7	CASSYDGGAYEQYF
TRBV28	TRBJ2-7	CASSFRGAAYEQYF
TRBV3-1	TRBJ1-2	CASSQSDGGNYGYTF
TRBV3-1	TRBJ2-7	CASSQVTSSYEQYF
TRBV29-1	TRBJ2-7	CSVDGTTSSEQYF
TRBV12-3/TRBV12-4	TRBJ1-5	CASRAGQGSNQPQHF
TRBV7-2	TRBJ1-1	CASSLVVENTEAFF
TRBV29-1	TRBJ2-1	CSVEDRTASYNEQFF
TRBV4-2	TRBJ2-4	CASSLRGGGSENIQYF
TRBV7-8	TRBJ2-2	CASSSLWTGNTGELFF
TRBV5-1	TRBJ2-7	CASSFTSGSSYEQYF
TRBV28	TRBJ2-7	CASSLRQYEQYF
TRBV29-1	TRBJ2-2	CSVYIPGQRNTGELFF
TRBV28	TRBJ1-1	CASSSRQPNTEAFF
TRBV5-1	TRBJ2-7	CASSLTSGIGYEQYF
TRBV7-6	TRBJ2-3	CASSLAPGRIDTQYF
TRBV5-1	TRBJ1-1	CASSLFPGSDTEAFF
TRBV15	TRBJ1-1	CATREDRGLLEAFF